Below are 31 T cell receptor beta chains sequenced from a single sample in a study of blood T cells in healthy people across ages. A second PCR, run for about 7 to 11 cycles, used a sample-barcoded 5' primer plus a J-beta primer mix. Using its own MiXCR run on the 5' RACE reads, TCRdb lists one record per CDR3 protein. The sample includes about 970,000 distinct CDR3 sequences, 45% to 60% seen only once; the top ten take over 20%. Specimen: blood. The receptors stem from a woman aged 55-69 years in good health.

This clonotype showed up just a few times. The chain carries TRBV7-9 and TRBJ2-5; 8 bases are a match to TRBD2. Per germline, CDR1 SEHNR and CDR2 FQNEAQ (reference sequence). Germline trimming cut 6 bases from V and 2 bases from J; bases unmatched to any gene: 8. The CDR3 is made up of 15 amino acids. The CDR3 sequence: CASSIERGRQETQYF. The CDR3, as DNA: TGTGCCAGCAGTATAGAGCGGGGGAGACAAGAGACCCAGTACTTC.

CDR3 in DNA: TGTGCCAGCAGCCAACGGGCGTCGGGAGTCGGGGAGCTGTTTTTT. It yields the protein CASSQRASGVGELFF. The chain links TRBV4-2 to TRBJ2-2, with D possibly being TRBD2 (6 bases). This CDR3 spans 15 amino acids. V lost 2 bases to trimming and J lost 7 bases, with 14 bases between them. Per the germline V gene, CDR1 is LGHNA and CDR2 is YNFKEQ.

The chain uses TRBV6-2 or TRBV6-3 and TRBJ1-5; D possibly corresponds to TRBD1 (6 bases). Trimming took 7 bases from V and 3 from J, leaving 16 bases between them. Germline assignment: CDR1 MNHEY and CDR2 SVGEGT. The CDR3 extends over 15 amino acids. The CDR3 coding sequence is TGTGCCAGCACGCAAGGACAGACCAACAATCAGCCCCAGCATTTT. The encoded protein is CASTQGQTNNQPQHF.

The rearrangement joins TRBV12-3 or TRBV12-4 to TRBJ2-3; 9 bases are shared with TRBD2. The CDR3 spans 16 residues. Trimming cost V 5 bases and J 3 bases; bases outside gene matches: 9. The CDR3 DNA follows: TGTGCCAGCAGTCGGAGCGGGAGGTTTAGAACAGATACGCAGTATTTT. Amino acids: CASSRSGRFRTDTQYF.

The rearrangement joins TRBV3-1 to TRBJ1-6; 11 positions agree with TRBD1. Trimming removed 3 bases from V and 6 bases from J; junction bases left unmatched: 4. CDR1 LGHDT and CDR2 YNNKEL come from the germline V gene (reference sequence). The CDR3 loop spans 16 amino acids. DNA for the CDR3: TGTGCCAGCAGCCAGGGGGGACAGGGGGGTAATTCACCCCTCCACTTT. Its translation is CASSQGGQGGNSPLHF.

This clonotype turned up a few times. V is TRBV20-1 and J is TRBJ1-4; D unclear. This CDR3 comprises 14 residues. The V gene lost 3 bases and the J gene lost 2 bases, with 10 bases spanning the gap. Germline CDR1 and CDR2: DFQATT and SNEGSKA (reference sequence). CDR3 DNA: TGCAGTGCTAGGCGGGCGGCTACTAATGAAAAACTGTTTTTT. Translating gives CSARRAATNEKLFF.

This clonotype was recorded many times. Written as DNA, the CDR3 is TGTGCCAGCAGCTTAGCCGCCGGGGGAGAGACCCAGTACTTC. It encodes CASSLAAGGETQYF. The V call is TRBV5-5, the J call TRBJ2-5, with D possibly matching TRBD2 (6 bases). The V end was cut by 2 bases, the J end by 4 bases, with 12 bases between. This CDR3 is 14 amino acids long. CDR1 SGHKS and CDR2 YYEKEE come from the germline V gene (reference sequence).

This clonotype was detected ten times or more. This chain links TRBV10-3 with TRBJ2-3; tentative D call: TRBD2 (6 bases). The CDR3 contains 12 residues. The germline V and J ends were trimmed by 9 bases and 0 bases, with 7 bases remaining between them. Germline CDR1 and CDR2: ENHRY and SYGVKD. CDR3 bases: TGTGCCATAAGCGGGAGCACAGATACGCAGTATTTT. It yields the protein CAISGSTDTQYF.

The chain has TRBV11-2 and TRBJ1-2; no clear D gene. CDR1 and CDR2 (germline): SGHAT, FQNNGV. This CDR3 has 16 residues. Trimming left V 2 bases short and J 0 bases short, with 13 bases between. Here the CDR3 DNA reads TGTGCCAGCAGCTTAAATTCCAGGCGGACTAACTATGGCTACACCTTC. This translates into CASSLNSRRTNYGYTF.

J is TRBJ2-5 and V is TRBV7-9; D ambiguous. Per germline, CDR1 SEHNR and CDR2 FQNEAQ (reference sequence). V lost 0 bases and J lost 13, with 12 bases in between. The CDR3 is 12 residues long. The CDR3 protein is CASSLAGVGLYF. DNA of the CDR3: TGTGCCAGCAGCTTAGCTGGGGTAGGTCTGTACTTC.

This clonotype was recorded once. This chain joins TRBV7-6 and TRBJ2-1, with TRBD1 identical over 8 bases. The CDR3 contains 16 residues. The V gene's germline CDR1 is SGHVS and CDR2 FNYEAQ. The junction had 5 bases not matched to a gene; V was cut back by 2 bases and J by 2 bases. CDR3 loop: CASSLTRQGTYNEQFF. The CDR3 DNA follows: TGTGCCAGCAGCTTAACGAGACAGGGGACCTACAATGAGCAGTTCTTC.

V is TRBV6-6 and J is TRBJ2-5, with TRBD2 matching over 8 bases. The J call may be in error: the DNA end matches TRBJ2-7 better. CDR3 length equals 16 residues. Germline loops: CDR1 MNHNY, CDR2 SVGAGI (reference sequence). The CDR3 DNA follows: TGTGCCAGCAGTTGGGGTAGGGGACTAGGGGCCTACGAGCAGTACTTC. Translation: CASSWGRGLGAYEQYF.

The J gene is TRBJ1-4, the V gene TRBV20-1; D not certain. Trimming removed 1 base from V and 8 bases from J, with 11 bases in between. CDR3 length: 13 residues. The V gene's germline CDR1 is DFQATT and CDR2 SNEGSKA (reference sequence). This CDR3 is CSARGQKGEKLFF. Written as DNA, the CDR3 is TGCAGTGCTAGAGGGCAGAAGGGCGAAAAACTGTTTTTT.

The sample holds a few counts of this clonotype. The chain joins TRBV20-1 to TRBJ2-1; D may correspond to TRBD1 or TRBD2 (6 bases each). Trimming stripped 6 bases from V and 5 bases from J, with 17 bases between. The germline gives CDR1 DFQATT, CDR2 SNEGSKA (reference sequence). CDR3 length: 14 residues. The CDR3 reads CSAPRGLLNNEQFF. The CDR3 region has the DNA TGCAGTGCACCCAGGGGACTCCTAAACAATGAGCAGTTCTTC.

In its sample, this clonotype was seen many times. This chain links TRBV5-6 with TRBJ2-5; 11 nucleotides match TRBD2. Losses at the gene ends were 3 bases for V and 4 bases for J; bases not matched to a gene: 2. Germline CDR1 SGHDT, CDR2 YYEEEE. The CDR3 runs to 14 residues. Here the CDR3 reads CASSSGLAGETQYF. The CDR3 nucleotides read TGTGCCAGCAGCTCCGGACTAGCGGGAGAGACCCAGTACTTC.

This sequence joins TRBV5-1 and TRBJ2-1; D is unclear. The CDR3 length is 15 residues. CDR1 and CDR2 from the germline V gene are SGHRS and YFSETQ. Trimming took off 4 bases at V and 1 base at J, with 12 bases between the two ends. CDR3 loop: CASSLDPFSYNEQFF. The CDR3 DNA follows: TGCGCCAGCAGCCTGGACCCATTTTCCTACAATGAGCAGTTCTTC.

J is TRBJ2-7 and V is TRBV9; D may be TRBD1 (6 bases). Germline loops: CDR1 SGDLS, CDR2 YYNGEE. CDR3 size: 13 residues. Trimming pared 3 bases from V and 2 bases from J, leaving 9 bases between. CDR3 nucleotides: TGTGCCAGCAGCGAGGGGGACCCCTACGAGCAGTACTTC. This sequence encodes CASSEGDPYEQYF.

V is TRBV29-1 and J is TRBJ1-1; D unresolved. Between the trimmed V and J ends, which lost 3 bases and 4 bases, there was a span of 9 bases. The CDR3 length is 12 residues. Germline loops: CDR1 SQVTM, CDR2 ANQGSEA. The CDR3 sequence: CSVDSKGTEAFF. The CDR3 DNA follows: TGCAGCGTTGATTCTAAAGGCACTGAAGCTTTCTTT.

In its sample, this clonotype was seen once. The chain recombines TRBV12-3 or TRBV12-4 with TRBJ1-5, with a tentative D call TRBD1 (5 bases). V dropped 7 bases and J dropped 5 bases, with 12 bases sitting between them. The CDR3 has 13 residues. CDR3 nucleotide sequence: TGTGCCAGCAATTCCAGGGACGATCAGCCCCAGCATTTT. Protein sequence: CASNSRDDQPQHF.

This chain links TRBV28 with TRBJ2-1; 8 nucleotides match TRBD1. The CDR3 has 15 amino acids. Looked up from germline, CDR1 is MDHEN and CDR2 is SYDVKM. Unmatched junction bases numbered 7, after V lost 6 bases and J lost 3 bases. DNA of the CDR3: TGTGCCAGCAGGGGGGACAGGCTGAACTACAATGAGCAGTTCTTC. This encodes CASRGDRLNYNEQFF.

This clonotype appeared a few times. The V call is TRBV4-1, the J call TRBJ2-3; D may correspond to TRBD1 or TRBD2 (5 bases each). The CDR3 is 14 residues long. V was trimmed by 5 bases and J by 2 bases, leaving 11 bases between them. Germline CDR1 is MGHRA and CDR2 is YSYEKL. The CDR3 sequence is CASSWGKFTDTQYF. Here the CDR3 DNA reads TGCGCCAGCAGCTGGGGGAAATTCACAGATACGCAGTATTTT.

At least ten counts were recorded for this clonotype. The CDR3 DNA follows: TGCGCCAGCAGCCAAGGAATCTCGGTCTTGGGGGCCAACGTCCTGACTTTC. Translated: CASSQGISVLGANVLTF. The genes are TRBV4-3 and TRBJ2-6; D is unresolved. Trimming pared 1 base from V and 4 bases from J, leaving 14 bases between. This CDR3 has 17 amino acids. The V gene's germline CDR1 is LGHNA and CDR2 YSLEER.

The CDR3 sequence: CASRASGRGYTF. CDR3 nucleotides: TGCGCCAGCAGGGCCAGTGGTCGTGGCTACACCTTC. This chain connects TRBV5-1 to TRBJ1-2; the D is unclear. CDR1 and CDR2 (germline): SGHRS, YFSETQ. The CDR3 is 12 residues long. The V end was cut by 5 bases, the J end by 7 bases, with 12 bases between.

The chain uses TRBV4-3 and TRBJ2-2; 7 bases fit TRBD1. V lost 0 bases, J lost 7 bases, and 8 bases stayed unmatched. The CDR3 is made up of 16 amino acids. Germline CDR1 reads LGHNA; CDR2 reads YSLEER. The CDR3: CASSQEVTGNGGELFF. The CDR3 nucleotides read TGCGCCAGCAGCCAAGAGGTGACAGGGAATGGCGGGGAGCTGTTTTTT.

There are a few counts of this clonotype. This chain joins TRBV6-2 or TRBV6-3 and TRBJ2-4; TRBD1 aligns across 10 bases. The end of the DNA is better explained by TRBJ2-7, so the J call may be wrong. The CDR3 consists of 15 residues. Germline loops: CDR1 MNHEY, CDR2 SVGEGT. The CDR3 here is CASNSGTGVNYEQYF. CDR3 nucleotides: TGTGCCAGCAACTCCGGGACAGGGGTTAACTACGAGCAGTACTTC.

This clonotype has only one observation. This chain connects TRBV29-1 to TRBJ2-3; the D gene is possibly TRBD2 (6 bases). V lost 7 bases, J lost 1 base, and 12 bases lay in between. The CDR3 is 13 amino acids. Looked up from germline, CDR1 is SQVTM and CDR2 is ANQGSEA. This chain's CDR3 is CSGWEAGTDTQYF. The CDR3 DNA is TGCAGCGGATGGGAGGCAGGCACAGATACGCAGTATTTT.

The genes are TRBV25-1 and TRBJ1-2; D is uncertain. This CDR3 has 15 residues. The germline V gene encodes CDR1 MGHDK and CDR2 SYGVNS. The germline V and J ends were trimmed by 1 base and 0 bases, with 9 bases remaining between them. CDR3 amino acids: CASSELGGPNYGYTF. The CDR3 DNA is TGTGCCAGCAGTGAATTGGGAGGGCCTAACTATGGCTACACCTTC.

V and J are TRBV12-3 or TRBV12-4 and TRBJ2-1; D is undetermined. The V gene lost 7 bases and the J gene lost 3 bases, with 13 bases spanning the gap. CDR3 size: 14 residues. CDR3 in DNA: TGTGCCAGCAATATTGGGTCAGACTACAATGAGCAGTTCTTC. Translating gives CASNIGSDYNEQFF.

This chain joins TRBV6-2 or TRBV6-3 and TRBJ2-7, with 9 bases fitting TRBD2. This CDR3 spans 14 amino acids. J was trimmed by 1 base and V by 10 bases; bases with no gene match: 8. Germline V CDR1 and CDR2: MNHEY, SVGEGT. In DNA form, the CDR3 reads TGTGCCAACACGTCAACTAGCGGGTCCTACGAGCAGTACTTC. The encoded protein is CANTSTSGSYEQYF.

The CDR3 region is CASSLIPGPSYGYTF. CDR3 bases: TGCGCCAGCAGCTTAATCCCGGGACCGAGCTATGGCTACACCTTC. The V gene is TRBV5-1, the J gene TRBJ1-2, with D perhaps matching TRBD1 (5 bases). Germline-derived CDR1 and CDR2 are SGHRS and YFSETQ. V was cut by 2 bases and J by 4 bases, with 15 bases left in between. This CDR3 is 15 amino acids long. The full variable domain, with the rest looked up from reference TRBV5-1 and TRBJ1-2, is KAGVTQTPRYLIKTRGQQVTLSCSPISGHRSVSWYQQTPGQGLQFLFEYFSETQRNKGNFPGRFSGRQFSNSRSEMNVSTLELGDSALYLCASSLIPGPSYGYTFGSGTRLTVV.

The chain uses TRBV27 and TRBJ1-2, with D tentatively TRBD1 (5 bases). Germline V gene lookup returns CDR1 MNHEY and CDR2 SMNVEV (reference sequence). V shed 5 bases and J shed 1 base, with 14 bases lying between them. The CDR3 is 15 residues long. The CDR3 is CASSRSVRDNYGYTF. CDR3 sequence (DNA): TGTGCCAGCAGTAGGAGTGTCAGGGATAACTATGGCTACACCTTC.